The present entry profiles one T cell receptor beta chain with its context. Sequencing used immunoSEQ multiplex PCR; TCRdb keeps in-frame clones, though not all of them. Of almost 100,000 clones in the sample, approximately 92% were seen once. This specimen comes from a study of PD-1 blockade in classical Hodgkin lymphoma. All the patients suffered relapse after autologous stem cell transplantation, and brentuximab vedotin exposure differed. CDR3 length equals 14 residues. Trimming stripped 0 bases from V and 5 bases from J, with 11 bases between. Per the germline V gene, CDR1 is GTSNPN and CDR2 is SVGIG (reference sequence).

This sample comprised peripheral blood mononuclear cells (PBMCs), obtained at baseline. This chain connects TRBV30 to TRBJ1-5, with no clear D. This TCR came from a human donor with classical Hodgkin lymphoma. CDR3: CAWSVRAGDQPQHF. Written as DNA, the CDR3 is TGTGCCTGGAGTGTACGGGCAGGTGATCAGCCCCAGCATTTT.